This entry is about one T cell receptor (beta chain). The antigen is undetermined. The data derive from a study of radiotherapy plus CTLA-4 blockade in lung cancer. The overall study: Disease control was present in 30% to 40% of patients, and objective responses in about 19%.

Between the trimmed V and J ends, which lost 0 bases and 5 bases, there was a span of 11 bases. The germline V gene has CDR1 SGHNT and CDR2 YYREEE (reference sequence). The CDR3 is 14 residues long. Whole-study results and caveats: Radiotherapy plus ipilimumab was followed by expansion in blood of tumor-derived TCR clones.

Using immunoSEQ multiplex PCR, the repertoire was profiled, and TCRdb retains in-frame clones only, with some absent. This sample has more than 75,000 clones, with about four fifths found just once. Sequencing was performed on peripheral blood, taken from a patient treated with radiotherapy plus ipilimumab. The chain couples TRBV5-4 to TRBJ1-1; perhaps TRBD1 as D (5 bases). This clonotype originated in a human donor with non-small cell lung cancer who had a partial response to radiotherapy plus ipilimumab. Some clones in this sample may be carry-over from other donors' samples. The CDR3 region is CASSLGRGRTEAFF. As DNA, the CDR3 is TGTGCCAGCAGCTTGGGACGGGGGAGGACTGAAGCTTTCTTT. The variable domain in full, completed from reference TRBV5-4 and TRBJ1-1, reads ETGVTQSPTHLIKTRGQQVTLRCSSQSGHNTVSWYQQALGQGPQFIFQYYREEENGRGNFPPRFSGLQFPNYSSELNVNALELDDSALYLCASSLGRGRTEAFFGQGTRLTVV.